This TCR beta chain came from a study of cytomegalovirus exposure and HLA in healthy donors. Study outcomes and limitations: A later analysis linked a missense DCLRE1C variant to TCR beta V- and J-gene trimming. Investigators reported 164 TCR beta chains as tied to cytomegalovirus.

Primers included in the PCR were 60 Vbeta and 13 Jbeta primers. Clones were sequenced by immunoSEQ multiplex PCR, and TCRdb holds only the in-frame ones, with some missing. The table has 200,000 to 250,000 clones, around 86% seen once. The CDR3 consists of 14 residues. Trimming shortened V by 5 bases and J by 1 base, and 11 bases separated the two germline ends. Germline-derived CDR1 and CDR2 are WNHNN and SYGVQD (reference sequence). For this clone: Its antigen remains unidentified.

This receptor was identified in a woman aged 40 to 50 in good health and CMV-seronegative. The J gene is TRBJ1-1, the V gene TRBV10-1; perhaps TRBD1 as D (6 bases). Sample: PBMCs. CDR3 amino acids: CASSPRGPNTEAFF. The DNA for the CDR3 is TGCGCCAGCAGTCCCAGGGGCCCGAACACTGAAGCTTTCTTT.